This TCR beta chain came from a study of cytomegalovirus exposure and HLA in healthy donors. Study results and limitations: Among TCR beta chains, those listed as cytomegalovirus-associated numbered about 160. TCR beta sequences numbering over 15,000 were associated with HLA alleles at 0.05 false discovery rate in a later analysis. In a later analysis, TCR beta V- and J-gene trimming showed a link to a missense DCLRE1C variant.

Of note for this clone: The antigen is unknown.

13 Jbeta primers and 60 Vbeta primers were used for the PCR. Sequencing used immunoSEQ multiplex PCR; TCRdb keeps in-frame clones, though not all of them. The record lists over 200,000 clones, of which the ten most abundant hold about 1%. CDR3 size: 13 residues. V dropped 10 bases and J dropped 3; count of bases not matched to a gene: 9. CDR1 SGHTA and CDR2 FQGNSA come from the germline V gene. The J gene is TRBJ2-7, the V gene TRBV7-2; the match to TRBD2 covers 7 bases. This sequence originates from a woman in her thirties in good health and CMV-seropositive. Sequencing input: PBMCs. DNA for the CDR3: TGTGCCACCGCCCAAGGCGGGAGCTACGAGCAGTACTTC. This translates into CATAQGGSYEQYF.